Below are 29 T cell receptor beta chains sequenced from a single sample in a study of blood T cell repertoires in COVID-19. Sequencing was performed with immunoSEQ multiplex PCR; in TCRdb, only in-frame clones are kept and a portion is missing. The sample consists of 150,000 to 200,000 clones, 94% of them appearing once. Sequencing was performed on peripheral blood. Source of these receptors: a man aged 25-45 years with COVID-19, enrolled during active disease.

V is TRBV7-9 and J is TRBJ1-2; 7 bases line up with TRBD1. The ends lost 2 bases at V and 8 bases at J; junction bases unmatched: 17. The CDR3 contains 17 residues. CDR1 is SEHNR, CDR2 FQNEAQ, per germline (reference sequence). CDR3: CASSLSSDRAESKGYTF. CDR3 sequence (DNA): TGTGCCAGCAGCTTATCGAGTGACAGGGCTGAATCGAAAGGCTACACCTTC.

The J gene is TRBJ1-2, the V gene TRBV3-1 (or the pseudogene TRBV3-2); D perhaps matches TRBD1 (6 bases). V was pared by 1 base and J by 0 bases, with 9 bases between. CDR3 size: 15 residues. Germline values: CDR1 LGHDT, CDR2 YNNKEL (reference sequence). CDR3 in DNA: TGTGCCAGCAGCCAAGGCCGGACAGCTAACTATGGCTACACCTTC. This translates into CASSQGRTANYGYTF.

The rearrangement links TRBV7-2 to TRBJ1-6; possible D gene TRBD1, 6 bases. CDR1 is SGHTA and CDR2 is FQGNSA in the germline V gene. V dropped 4 bases and J dropped 5 bases, with 9 bases sitting between them. The length of the CDR3 is 14 residues. CDR3 coding DNA: TGTGCCAGCAGCTCCAGGGGAAATAATTCACCCCTCCACTTT. It yields the protein CASSSRGNNSPLHF.

The chain is built from TRBV3-1 (or the pseudogene TRBV3-2) and TRBJ1-2; D is perhaps TRBD1 (6 bases). The CDR3 sequence is 14 residues long. The V gene lost 4 bases and the J gene lost 4 bases, with 13 bases spanning the gap. The germline V gene encodes CDR1 LGHDT and CDR2 YNNKEL (reference sequence). The CDR3 here is CASSRATGLYGYTF. CDR3 sequence (DNA): TGTGCCAGCAGCCGGGCAACAGGGCTCTATGGCTACACCTTC.

The CDR3 DNA reads TGTGCCAGCAGCCAACAGATGGAGGATGAAGCTTTCTTT. Translation gives CASSQQMEDEAFF. The J gene is TRBJ1-1, the V gene TRBV14; D unclear. Germline lookup yields CDR1 SGHDN and CDR2 FVKESK. This CDR3 has 13 amino acids. Trimming stripped 2 bases from V and 7 bases from J, with 11 bases between.

V is TRBV6-5 and J is TRBJ1-6; D is perhaps TRBD1 (6 bases). The ends were cut back, 0 bases at V and 8 bases at J, with 11 bases in the middle. This CDR3 contains 15 residues. CDR1 is MNHEY, CDR2 SVGAGI, per germline. CDR3 loop: CASSYSSQGDSPLHF. The DNA of the CDR3 is TGTGCCAGCAGTTACTCGTCACAGGGAGATTCACCCCTCCACTTT.

The V and J genes are TRBV5-1 and TRBJ1-1, with D unclear. Germline-derived CDR1 and CDR2 are SGHRS and YFSETQ. V lost 0 bases to trimming and J lost 0 bases, with 9 bases between them. The CDR3 sequence is 15 residues long. As DNA, the CDR3 is TGCGCCAGCAGCTTGGTTGGAGCCTTGAACACTGAAGCTTTCTTT. Protein sequence: CASSLVGALNTEAFF.

The V gene is TRBV5-1, the J gene TRBJ1-1, with 10 bases aligning to TRBD1. The CDR3 is 14 amino acids. Germline CDR1 is SGHRS and CDR2 is YFSETQ. Trimming cost V 4 bases and J 4 bases; bases outside gene matches: 4. CDR3 in amino acids: CASSARTGGTEAFF. CDR3 nucleotide sequence: TGCGCCAGCAGCGCGAGGACAGGGGGCACTGAAGCTTTCTTT.

The chain employs TRBV9 and TRBJ2-1; D may be TRBD2 (6 bases). The germline V gene encodes CDR1 SGDLS and CDR2 YYNGEE. The CDR3 consists of 15 residues. V lost 2 bases to trimming and J lost 1 base, with 10 bases between them. The CDR3 DNA reads TGTGCCAGCAGCGTGGCCCTAGCGTCCTACAATGAGCAGTTCTTC. As protein: CASSVALASYNEQFF.

In its sample, this clone was seen once. V is TRBV5-6 and J is TRBJ2-1, with D tentatively TRBD2 (5 bases). V was clipped by 5 bases and J by 0 bases, with 15 bases between them. Germline CDR1 SGHDT, CDR2 YYEEEE. This CDR3 has 16 amino acids. Here the CDR3 DNA reads TGTGCCAGCAGTCTTATCTCTGGGAGCTCCTACAATGAGCAGTTCTTC. Translating it yields CASSLISGSSYNEQFF.

The CDR3 spells CASSPAGVSNQPQHF. CDR3 DNA: TGTGCCAGCAGCCCCGCCGGGGTGAGCAATCAGCCCCAGCATTTT. The genes are TRBV7-9 and TRBJ1-5; D call uncertain. This CDR3 is built from 15 residues. Germline V gene lookup returns CDR1 SEHNR and CDR2 FQNEAQ (reference sequence). Trimming removed 5 bases from V and 1 base from J, with 12 bases in between. The full variable domain, completed using reference TRBV7-9 and TRBJ1-5, is DTGVSQNPRHKITKRGQNVTFRCDPISEHNRLYWYRQTLGQGPEFLTYFQNEAQLEKSRLLSDRFSAERPKGSFSTLEIQRTEQGDSAMYLCASSPAGVSNQPQHFGDGTRLSIL.

This chain joins TRBV3-1 (or the pseudogene TRBV3-2) and TRBJ1-6; D gene uncertain. The CDR3 has 13 residues. Per the germline V gene, CDR1 is LGHDT and CDR2 is YNNKEL (reference sequence). V was cut by 4 bases and J by 9 bases, with 10 bases left in between. The CDR3 DNA reads TGTGCCAGCAGCCCTCCAACTTCTTCACCCCTCCACTTT. This sequence encodes CASSPPTSSPLHF.

This chain uses TRBV11-3 with TRBJ1-1; D remains unclear. The CDR3 covers 12 residues. Trimming pared 4 bases from V and 1 base from J, leaving 4 bases between. The V gene's germline CDR1 is SGHNT and CDR2 YENEEA. The CDR3 is CASSSGNTEAFF. The CDR3 nucleotides are TGTGCCAGCAGCTCCGGGAACACTGAAGCTTTCTTT.

In DNA, the CDR3 is TGTGCCTGGAGTGTCGGAGAGACCCAGTACTTC. Translated: CAWSVGETQYF. The chain links TRBV30 to TRBJ2-5; D is uncertain. The germline V gene encodes CDR1 GTSNPN and CDR2 SVGIG (reference sequence). V was pared by 0 bases and J by 4 bases, with 3 bases between. The CDR3 runs 11 residues.

Here the CDR3 DNA reads TGCGCCAGCAGCTCGGACAGTTTAGGGAACTATGGCTACACCTTC. This gives the protein CASSSDSLGNYGYTF. The chain combines TRBV5-1 with TRBJ1-2, with D perhaps matching TRBD1 (6 bases). CDR1 is SGHRS, CDR2 YFSETQ, per germline. Deletions cut 3 bases from V and 2 bases from J, with 14 bases between. This CDR3 region has 15 residues.

V is TRBV7-9 and J is TRBJ1-1; the D gene is possibly TRBD1 (5 bases). V was trimmed by 7 bases and J by 4 bases, leaving 13 bases between them. Germline-derived CDR1 and CDR2 are SEHNR and FQNEAQ (reference sequence). This CDR3 is built from 13 residues. The CDR3 DNA follows: TGTGCCAGCACCCGAGGCCAGGGCACTGAAGCTTTCTTT. It translates to CASTRGQGTEAFF.

The chain is built from TRBV5-6 and TRBJ2-2, with D possibly matching TRBD2 (6 bases). The CDR3 has 15 amino acids. With 4 bases removed from V and 3 bases from J, the gap between germline ends came to 13 bases. Germline CDR1 is SGHDT and CDR2 is YYEEEE. This CDR3 is CASSGTHSYTGELFF. The CDR3 nucleotides read TGTGCCAGCAGCGGGACTCACAGCTACACCGGGGAGCTGTTTTTT.

CDR3 bases: TGCGCCAGCAGCGGAAGGCTGAGCGGCTCTGGAAACACCATATATTTT. Translated: CASSGRLSGSGNTIYF. This chain connects TRBV5-1 to TRBJ1-3; D gene uncertain. The CDR3 consists of 16 residues. Germline V gives CDR1 SGHRS, CDR2 YFSETQ. V lost 4 bases to trimming and J lost 0 bases, with 14 bases between them. Full variable domain (outside the CDR3, taken from reference TRBV5-1 and TRBJ1-3): KAGVTQTPRYLIKTRGQQVTLSCSPISGHRSVSWYQQTPGQGLQFLFEYFSETQRNKGNFPGRFSGRQFSNSRSEMNVSTLELGDSALYLCASSGRLSGSGNTIYFGEGSWLTVV.

The chain combines TRBV4-1 with TRBJ1-3, with no clear D. CDR1 MGHRA and CDR2 YSYEKL come from the germline V gene. The CDR3 has 16 residues. V gave up 0 bases and J gave up 7 bases, with 16 bases separating them. The CDR3 protein is CASSQDPGTLLNTIYF. For the CDR3, the DNA is TGCGCCAGCAGCCAAGACCCCGGTACTTTACTCAACACCATATATTTT.

The CDR3 DNA is TGTGCCAGCAGCCCGTCCAATGAGCAGTTCTTC. Amino acid sequence: CASSPSNEQFF. The chain joins TRBV7-9 to TRBJ2-1; no firm D call. This CDR3 is 11 amino acids long. Germline CDR1 reads SEHNR; CDR2 reads FQNEAQ (reference sequence). V lost 5 bases to trimming and J lost 6 bases, with 5 bases between them.

Only one count was recorded for this clone. This chain links TRBV4-2 with TRBJ1-2, with a tentative D call TRBD1 (5 bases). The germline V and J ends were trimmed by 3 bases and 6 bases, with 20 bases remaining between them. The CDR3 is 16 residues long. In germline, CDR1 is LGHNA, CDR2 YNFKEQ. The CDR3 DNA reads as TGTGCCAGCAGCCAGCAAACAGGTGCGGTGAAGAATGGCTACACCTTC. It specifies CASSQQTGAVKNGYTF.

This clone was seen only once. The rearrangement joins TRBV9 to TRBJ2-6; D gene uncertain. The V end lost 0 bases, the J end lost 0 bases, and 7 bases lay between the germline ends. Per germline, CDR1 SGDLS and CDR2 YYNGEE. The CDR3 is 16 amino acids. CDR3 residues: CASSVAADSGANVLTF. CDR3 coding DNA: TGTGCCAGCAGCGTAGCCGCGGACTCTGGGGCCAACGTCCTGACTTTC.

CDR3 residues: CASSPDRADGYTF. In nucleotides, the CDR3 is TGTGCCAGCAGTCCGGACAGGGCGGATGGCTACACCTTC. The chain has TRBV12-3 or TRBV12-4 and TRBJ1-2, with 8 bases fitting TRBD1. This CDR3 spans 13 amino acids. J lost 6 bases, V lost 5 bases, and 5 bases had no gene match.

The genes are TRBV10-3 and TRBJ2-3; TRBD1 aligns across 8 bases. Germline V CDR1 and CDR2: ENHRY, SYGVKD. After removal of 0 bases from V and 7 bases from J, the junction contained 12 bases not matched to a gene. This CDR3 is built from 17 residues. CDR3 amino acids: CAISESPVQGAWNTQYF. The CDR3 nucleotides read TGTGCCATCAGTGAGTCTCCCGTGCAGGGGGCATGGAATACGCAGTATTTT.

The chain employs TRBV4-1 and TRBJ2-2; TRBD2 might be the D (6 bases). The CDR3 spans 18 residues. With 1 base removed from V and 5 bases from J, the gap between germline ends came to 20 bases. Germline V gene data show CDR1 as MGHRA and CDR2 as YSYEKL. CDR3 sequence: CASSQGRIAVVGTGELFF. The CDR3 nucleotides are TGCGCCAGCAGCCAAGGGCGGATAGCGGTTGTAGGAACCGGGGAGCTGTTTTTT.

The V call is TRBV27, the J call TRBJ1-5, with a possible D match to TRBD1 (5 bases). Trimming took 3 bases from V and 6 from J, leaving 15 bases between them. In germline, CDR1 is MNHEY, CDR2 SMNVEV (reference sequence). The length of the CDR3 is 15 residues. Here the CDR3 DNA reads TGTGCCAGCAGTTTGGGAGGGGTGGGTAGTCAGCCCCAGCATTTT. This encodes CASSLGGVGSQPQHF.

The chain uses TRBV9 and TRBJ2-1; TRBD2 matches 8 bases. Germline-derived CDR1 and CDR2 are SGDLS and YYNGEE. The junction had 3 bases not matched to a gene; V was cut back by 0 bases and J by 10 bases. The CDR3 sequence is 13 residues long. CDR3 residues: CASSVATGGEQFF. CDR3 sequence (DNA): TGTGCCAGCAGCGTAGCTACGGGGGGGGAGCAGTTCTTC.

This clone was seen once. The same CDR3 arises from other DNA sequences in this sample as well. The chain employs TRBV19 and TRBJ1-5; a possible D gene is TRBD1 (5 bases). Germline lookup yields CDR1 LNHDA and CDR2 SQIVND (reference sequence). V lost 1 base, J lost 3 bases, and 10 bases lay in between. The CDR3 has 15 residues. In nucleotides, the CDR3 is TGTGCCAGTAGTATAGCGGGGGGTGTCAATCAGCCCCAGCATTTT. Amino acid sequence: CASSIAGGVNQPQHF.

The rearrangement uses TRBV5-5 and TRBJ1-1, with TRBD1 as a possible D gene (5 bases). This CDR3 region has 14 residues. The V gene lost 0 bases and the J gene lost 0 bases, with 6 bases spanning the gap. In germline, CDR1 is SGHKS, CDR2 YYEKEE (reference sequence). CDR3 DNA: TGTGCCAGCAGCTTGGAGGGGTTGAACACTGAAGCTTTCTTT. Its protein product is CASSLEGLNTEAFF.